The subject of this entry is one T cell receptor beta chain. V shed 4 bases and J shed 7 bases, with 14 bases lying between them. This CDR3 is built from 13 residues. Germline loops: CDR1 MNHEY, CDR2 SVGAGI. These data are taken from a study of neoadjuvant anti-PD-1 for oral cavity cancer. Study overall: Patients without progression got a fourth dose around day 43.

Most PBMC samples had about 520 ng input DNA in six replicates. Some clones are missing from TCRdb's copy, which holds only in-frame ones; the method was immunoSEQ multiplex PCR. The sample consists of about 72,000 clones, about 83% of them appearing once. The chain joins TRBV6-5 to TRBJ2-7; perhaps TRBD2 as D (6 bases). This specimen consisted of PBMCs, obtained before nivolumab (anti-PD-1) treatment. This clonotype originated in a person aged 40-85 years with oral cavity squamous cell carcinoma. The chain's CDR3 is CASSSPGLREQYF. The CDR3 DNA follows: TGTGCCAGCAGTTCACCGGGACTGAGGGAGCAGTACTTC.